These 14 T cell receptor beta chains were sequenced from one sample in a study of CD8 T cells in Susac syndrome. RNA amounts of roughly 0.5 to 1 ug underwent reverse transcription with random hexamers. TCRdb reprocessed the immunoSEQ multiplex PCR reads via MiXCR and lists one record per CDR3 protein. The sample lists around 300,000 distinct CDR3 sequences; 85% were seen once. Sequencing was done on a sample of CD8+ T cells from PBMCs. Receptors were obtained from a human donor with multiple sclerosis.

The chain carries TRBV7-8 and TRBJ1-5; a possible D gene is TRBD1 (6 bases). Trimming stripped 1 base from V and 4 bases from J, with 17 bases between. The CDR3 spans 17 residues. Germline lookup yields CDR1 SGHVS and CDR2 FQNEAQ. The CDR3 sequence: CASSLEIPGHVNQPQHF. In DNA form, the CDR3 reads TGTGCCAGCAGCTTAGAGATACCGGGACACGTTAATCAGCCCCAGCATTTT.

The chain combines TRBV20-1 with TRBJ2-7, with D perhaps TRBD1 or TRBD2 (5 bases each). CDR1 is DFQATT, CDR2 SNEGSKA, per germline (reference sequence). V was clipped by 3 bases and J by 3 bases, with 12 bases between them. The CDR3 length is 13 residues. CDR3 sequence reads: CSASLGRVYEQYF. CDR3 sequence (DNA): TGCAGTGCTAGTTTGGGACGGGTCTACGAGCAGTACTTC.

J is TRBJ1-2 and V is TRBV6-5; no reliable D call. This CDR3 spans 13 amino acids. Per germline, CDR1 MNHEY and CDR2 SVGAGI. The V gene lost 2 bases and the J gene lost 3 bases, with 7 bases spanning the gap. CDR3 sequence reads: CASSYRLHYGYTF. CDR3 sequence (DNA): TGTGCCAGCAGTTACCGGCTTCACTATGGCTACACCTTC.

V is TRBV4-2 and J is TRBJ2-1; 11 nucleotides agree with TRBD2. The CDR3 is made up of 18 amino acids. The V and J ends lost 0 bases and 1 base, in that order; junction bases with no gene match: 5. Per the germline V gene, CDR1 is LGHNA and CDR2 is YNFKEQ. The CDR3 nucleotides are TGTGCCAGCAGCCAAGAGGGACTAGCGGACACATCCTACAATGAGCAGTTCTTC. It encodes CASSQEGLADTSYNEQFF.

This rearrangement joins TRBV4-1 to TRBJ1-4; D uncertain. V gave up 4 bases and J gave up 8 bases, with 17 bases separating them. Germline V gene data show CDR1 as MGHRA and CDR2 as YSYEKL. The CDR3 totals 15 residues. The CDR3 region is CASSPLELPGEKLFF. The CDR3 bases are TGCGCCAGCAGCCCCCTCGAGCTCCCTGGGGAAAAACTGTTTTTT.

This chain joins TRBV14 and TRBJ2-7; TRBD1 aligns across 8 bases. The CDR3 is 16 residues long. The J segment lost 3 bases and the V segment lost 0 bases, leaving 7 bases of the junction unmatched. CDR1 SGHDN and CDR2 FVKESK come from the germline V gene. The CDR3 nucleotides are TGTGCCAGCAGCCAAGATATCAGGACAGGGTACTACGAGCAGTACTTC. It encodes CASSQDIRTGYYEQYF.

The chain recombines TRBV20-1 with TRBJ2-2; TRBD2 matches 9 bases. The CDR3 covers 18 residues. Trimming cost V 2 bases and J 5 bases; bases outside gene matches: 15. Germline CDR1 is DFQATT and CDR2 is SNEGSKA (reference sequence). CDR3 nucleotides: TGCAGTGCTAGACCATTCACACCGGGACTAGCCTTAACCGGGGAGCTGTTTTTT. This translates into CSARPFTPGLALTGELFF.

This chain uses TRBV4-3 with TRBJ1-2; D unresolved. V lost 3 bases to trimming and J lost 8 bases, with 10 bases between them. The length of the CDR3 is 12 residues. Germline CDR1 is LGHNA and CDR2 is YSLEER. The CDR3 region is CASSQGSSGYTF. CDR3 bases: TGCGCCAGCAGCCAGGGATCCTCAGGCTACACCTTC.

The rearrangement joins TRBV19 to TRBJ2-1, with D unresolved. V lost 4 bases to trimming and J lost 0 bases, with 10 bases between them. Germline assignment: CDR1 LNHDA and CDR2 SQIVND (reference sequence). CDR3 size: 15 residues. The CDR3 region has the DNA TGTGCCAGTAGTAATGACGGAAGCTCCTACAATGAGCAGTTCTTC. This translates into CASSNDGSSYNEQFF.

A few counts support this clonotype. The chain is built from TRBV4-3 and TRBJ2-7; TRBD2 agrees at 8 bases. The V gene end was trimmed by 1 base and the J gene end by 2 bases; junction bases not matched to a gene: 10. Per the germline V gene, CDR1 is LGHNA and CDR2 is YSLEER. The CDR3 spans 17 residues. DNA for the CDR3: TGCGCCAGCAGCCAAGCCCTCCAGCGGGAGATGGCCTACGAGCAGTACTTC. Protein product: CASSQALQREMAYEQYF.

The J gene is TRBJ2-1, the V gene TRBV2; D is ambiguous. Per the germline V gene, CDR1 is SNHLY and CDR2 is FYNNEI. The CDR3 contains 12 residues. CDR3 DNA sequence: TGTGCTACCGAAAGCTCCTACAATGAGCAGTTCTTC. Protein sequence: CATESSYNEQFF.

V gene TRBV24-1 combines with J gene TRBJ1-1; D gene unclear. The CDR3 sequence is 12 residues long. Germline V gives CDR1 KGHDR, CDR2 SFDVKD. The ends were cut back, 1 base at V and 8 bases at J, with 7 bases in the middle. The CDR3 nucleotides are TGTGCCACCAGTGATTTTTTGGGGGAAGCTTTCTTT. Its translation: CATSDFLGEAFF.

This chain links TRBV7-9 with TRBJ1-4, with D unclear. Trimming took off 5 bases at V and 6 bases at J, with 13 bases between the two ends. Germline V CDR1 and CDR2: SEHNR, FQNEAQ (reference sequence). CDR3 size: 14 residues. CDR3 in DNA: TGTGCCAGCAGCCAGACTTTAGAGGATGAAAAACTGTTTTTT. This codes for CASSQTLEDEKLFF.

V gene TRBV11-2 combines with J gene TRBJ1-4; tentative D call: TRBD1 (5 bases). V was trimmed by 3 bases and J by 6 bases, leaving 35 bases between them. There are 22 residues in the CDR3. In germline, CDR1 is SGHAT, CDR2 FQNNGV. CDR3: CASSFRPPGMPTRQSRDEKLFF. The CDR3, as DNA: TGTGCCAGCAGCTTCCGCCCCCCAGGAATGCCTACTAGACAGTCAAGAGATGAAAAACTGTTTTTT.